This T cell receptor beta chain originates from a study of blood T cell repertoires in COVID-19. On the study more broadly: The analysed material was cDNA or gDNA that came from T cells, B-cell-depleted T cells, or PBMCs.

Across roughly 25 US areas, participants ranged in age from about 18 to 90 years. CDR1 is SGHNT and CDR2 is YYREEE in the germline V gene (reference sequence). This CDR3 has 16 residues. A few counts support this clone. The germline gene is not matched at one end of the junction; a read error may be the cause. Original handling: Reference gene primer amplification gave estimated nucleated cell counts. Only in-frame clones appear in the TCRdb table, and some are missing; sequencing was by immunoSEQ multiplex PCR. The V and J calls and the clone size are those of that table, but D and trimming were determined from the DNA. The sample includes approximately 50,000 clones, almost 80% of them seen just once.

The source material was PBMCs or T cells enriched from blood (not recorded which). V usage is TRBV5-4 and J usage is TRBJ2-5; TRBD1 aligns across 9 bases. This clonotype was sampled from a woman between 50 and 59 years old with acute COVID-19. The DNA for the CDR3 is TGTGCCAGCAGCTTAAAACAGGGGGCTGGAAGAGAGGCCCAGTACTTC. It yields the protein CASSLKQGAGREAQYF. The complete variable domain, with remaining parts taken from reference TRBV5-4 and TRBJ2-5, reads ETGVTQSPTHLIKTRGQQVTLRCSSQSGHNTVSWYQQALGQGPQFIFQYYREEENGRGNFPPRFSGLQFPNYSSELNVNALELDDSALYLCASSLKQGAGREAQYFGPGTRLLVL.